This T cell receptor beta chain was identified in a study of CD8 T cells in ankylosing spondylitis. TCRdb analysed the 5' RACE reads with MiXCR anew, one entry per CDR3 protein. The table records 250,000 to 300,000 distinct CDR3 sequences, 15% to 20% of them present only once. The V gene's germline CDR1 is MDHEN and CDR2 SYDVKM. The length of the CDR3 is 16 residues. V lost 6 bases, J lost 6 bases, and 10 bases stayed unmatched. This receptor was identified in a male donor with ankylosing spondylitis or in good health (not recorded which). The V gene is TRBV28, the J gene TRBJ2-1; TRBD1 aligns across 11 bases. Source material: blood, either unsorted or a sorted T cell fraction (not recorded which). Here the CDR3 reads CASSPPGQGAINEQFF. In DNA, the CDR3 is TGTGCCAGCAGCCCCCCCGGACAGGGGGCGATCAATGAGCAGTTCTTC.